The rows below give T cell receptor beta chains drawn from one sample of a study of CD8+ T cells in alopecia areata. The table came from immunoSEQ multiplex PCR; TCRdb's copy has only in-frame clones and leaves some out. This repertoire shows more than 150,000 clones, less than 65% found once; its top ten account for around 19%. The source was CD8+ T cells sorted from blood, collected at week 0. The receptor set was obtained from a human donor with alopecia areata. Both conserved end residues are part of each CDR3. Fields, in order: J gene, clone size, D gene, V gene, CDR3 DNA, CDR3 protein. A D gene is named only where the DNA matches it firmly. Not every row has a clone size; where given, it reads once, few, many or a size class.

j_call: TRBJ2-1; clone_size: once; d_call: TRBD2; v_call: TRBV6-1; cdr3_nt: TGTGCCAGCAGTGAGCCACTAGCGGGGAGCAACAATGAGCAGTTCTTC; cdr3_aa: CASSEPLAGSNNEQFF
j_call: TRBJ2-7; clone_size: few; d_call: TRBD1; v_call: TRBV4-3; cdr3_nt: TGCGCCAGCAGCCATCAAAGGACAGGGTCGTACGAGCAGTACTTC; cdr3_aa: CASSHQRTGSYEQYF
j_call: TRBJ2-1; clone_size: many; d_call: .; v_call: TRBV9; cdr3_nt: TGTGCCAGCAGCGTAACCCCGGGCGGGGACAATGAGCAGTTCTTC; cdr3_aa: CASSVTPGGDNEQFF
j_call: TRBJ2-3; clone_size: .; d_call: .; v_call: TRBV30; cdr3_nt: TGTGCCTATGCTAGCACAGATACGCAGTATTTT; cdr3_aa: CAYASTDTQYF
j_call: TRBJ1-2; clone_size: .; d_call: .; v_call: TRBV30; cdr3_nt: TGTGCCTGGACAATCGGGACGGCATTTTACACCTTC; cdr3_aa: CAWTIGTAFYTF
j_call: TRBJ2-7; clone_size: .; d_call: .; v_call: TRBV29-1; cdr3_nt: TGCAGCGTTGAGGGCAGGGAGTCGTACGAGCAGTACTTC; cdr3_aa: CSVEGRESYEQYF
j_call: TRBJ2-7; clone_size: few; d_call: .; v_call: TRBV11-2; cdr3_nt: TGTGCCAGCAGCTTAGGGAACGAGCAGTACTTC; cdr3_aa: CASSLGNEQYF
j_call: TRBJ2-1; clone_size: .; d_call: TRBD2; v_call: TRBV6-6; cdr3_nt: TGTGCCAGCAGTGGGACTAGCGGGAACGATGAGCAGTTCTTC; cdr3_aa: CASSGTSGNDEQFF
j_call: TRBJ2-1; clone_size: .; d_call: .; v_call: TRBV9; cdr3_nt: TGTGCCAGCAGCGTAGGAGACTACAATGAGCAGTTCTTC; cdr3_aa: CASSVGDYNEQFF
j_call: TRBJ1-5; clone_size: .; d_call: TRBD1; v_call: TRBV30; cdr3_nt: TGTGCCTGTTCTATAGTTGGACAGGGCTATCAGCCCCAGCATTTT; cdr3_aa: CACSIVGQGYQPQHF
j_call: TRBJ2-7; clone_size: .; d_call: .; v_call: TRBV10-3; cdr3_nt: TGTGCCATCAGTGGGGGGCCTTACGAGCAGTACTTC; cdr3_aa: CAISGGPYEQYF
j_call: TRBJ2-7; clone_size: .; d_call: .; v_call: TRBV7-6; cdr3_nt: TGTGCCAGCAGCCGGGACGTGACGTGGGAGCAGTACTTC; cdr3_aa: CASSRDVTWEQYF
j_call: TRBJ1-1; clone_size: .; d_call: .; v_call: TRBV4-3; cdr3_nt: TGCGCCAGCAGCCAAGATCGGTACGGGAACACTGAAGCTTTCTTT; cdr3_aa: CASSQDRYGNTEAFF
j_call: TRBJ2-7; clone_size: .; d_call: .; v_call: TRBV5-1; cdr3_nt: TGCGCCAGCAGCTCGGAACATACCCGAGACCAGCAGTACTTC; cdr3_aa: CASSSEHTRDQQYF